This T cell receptor (beta chain) was observed in a study of graft-versus-host responses after intestinal transplantation (dated by TCRdb to about 2021). Concerning the study at large: The transplants that recipients received were multivisceral, liver-intestinal, or isolated intestinal. Every recipient was given anti-thymocyte globulin induction, then maintenance tacrolimus and steroids for around three years. Samples from a few later patients were sequenced in-house on an Illumina MiSeq with MiXCR processing rather than by the commercial service. The cohort enrolled 20 to 30 intestinal transplant recipients including one retransplant, and a few patients lacking pretransplant specimens were excluded. After intestinal transplantation, graft-versus-host and host-versus-graft alloreactive T cell clones were followed in the graft, circulation and bone marrow using bulk TCR-beta CDR3 sequencing. A peak of at least 4% donor T cells among recipient peripheral blood mononuclear cells was the definition used for donor T cell macrochimerism. To identify alloreactive clones, pre-transplant mixed lymphocyte reaction products were sequenced and compared with unstimulated pre-transplant donor and recipient T cells.

This clone showed up just once. It lacks a known antigen. Per-nucleotide qualities are absent, and no much larger clonotype sits a single base away. Libraries came from the immunoSEQ multiplex PCR assay. For most patients, genomic DNA was isolated with the Qiagen DNeasy Blood and Tissue Kit and sent frozen to Adaptive Biotechnologies for TCR sequencing. For most patients, high-throughput TCR-beta CDR3 sequencing of genomic DNA was performed by Adaptive Biotechnologies. The authors' pipeline ran thus. TCR sequencing data for over 15 patients were retrieved from Adaptive's ImmunoSEQ software; three other patients were processed with MiXCR and VDJtools. CD4 versus CD8 sorting errors were corrected by removing sequences found in both subsets at a frequency ratio below 5:1. Because the origin of CDR3 nucleotide sequences shared between donor and recipient could not be assigned, those sequences were removed. Alloreactive clones required at least 2-fold expansion over unstimulated cells and minimum CFSE-low frequency of 0.002% (template counts) or 0.001% (read counts). A clone was considered mappable if detected in the sequenced pre-transplant spleen, lymph node, or MLR CFSE-low populations of the donor or recipient. The cumulative frequency of alloreactive clones was calculated as a percentage of all sequences, weighted by copy number. Imported from immuneACCESS, the table was reduced by TCRdb to in-frame sequences with V and J called. These copies leave out some clones; in studies compared against another copy, an unresolved V gene accounts for under half, and the cause of the remainder is not known. The V and J calls and the clone size are those of that table, but D and trimming were determined from the DNA. Present in this sample are about 120,000 clones, about nine tenths of which were seen just once. The top ten hold more than 0.15% of the sample.

Findings and caveats that apply to the study as a whole: The conclusions were limited by the relatively low number and heterogeneity of the intestinal transplant patients. Patients with donor T cell macrochimerism had high GvH to HvG T cell clonal ratios in their allografts. GvH clones were found in recipient bone marrow, and some of the GvH clones appeared earlier in ileal mucosa or blood, which is consistent with an intestinal mucosal origin. Early after transplant, declines in HvG clones were associated with peak levels of circulating GvH clones.

Reading the label with the study, this specimen's time point is: cells obtained before transplantation from donor or recipient. CD3+CD4+ and CD3+CD8+ populations were FACS-sorted from unstimulated pre-transplant donor and recipient cells taken from spleen or lymph nodes. Sample: unstimulated CD4+ T cells sorted from spleen or lymph node cells, taken before intestinal transplant. This receptor was identified in a human donor who received an intestinal transplant.

In nucleotide form, the sequence is TGTGCCAGCAGCGAAGACAGGGTAGAGCAGTTCTTC. The encoded protein is CASSEDRVEQFF. The V and J genes are TRBV11-2 and TRBJ2-1; 7 bases in the junction line up with TRBD1. The CDR3 runs 12 residues from the cysteine to the phenylalanine. Only the CDR3 DNA is retained, 36 bases long and in frame from the first base. V is cut back by 5 bases and J by 10 bases, with 5 bases in the junction unmatched. Via the germline V gene, CDR1 is SGHAT and CDR2 FQNNGV.